This T cell receptor beta chain was obtained from a study of blood T cell repertoires in COVID-19. Study at large: Donors in the United States, Italy and Spain gave samples during acute or convalescent COVID-19. T cells, B-cell-depleted T cells, or PBMCs provided the cDNA or gDNA that served as material.

Trimming shortened V by 6 bases and J by 0 bases, and 12 bases separated the two germline ends. Germline V gene sequence: CDR1 KGHSH, CDR2 LQKENI. The CDR3 covers 15 residues. TCRdb keeps only in-frame clones here, not all; method: immunoSEQ multiplex PCR. The table shows approximately 93,000 clones, with approximately 77% occurring only once. V and J are TRBV18 and TRBJ2-1; TRBD1 might be the D (6 bases). This clonotype originated in a woman at least 80 years old with acute or convalescent COVID-19. What was sequenced was peripheral blood. CDR3 sequence reads: CASSPDSTSYNEQFF. The CDR3 coding sequence is TGTGCCAGCTCTCCGGACAGCACCTCCTACAATGAGCAGTTCTTC.